This T cell receptor beta chain was found in a study of CD8+CD57+ T cells in acquired aplastic anemia. Study information: Isolated CD4+ and CD8+ cells, once sorted, yielded DNA averaging around 2.9 ug.

Profiling of TCR beta VDJ combinations and CDR3 sequences used genomic DNA as template. From the reads, TCRdb called clonotypes with MiXCR, one entry per CDR3 protein. The sample lists 120,000 or so distinct CDR3 sequences, 40% occurring once. Patients chosen for sequencing had CD8+CD57+ cells that had expanded, as shown by flow cytometry. This clonotype was found many times. The sequence came from a human donor with aplastic anemia. Sequencing was carried out using sorted CD4+, CD8+, or CD8+CD57+ T cells (not recorded which) from PBMCs.

CDR3 bases: TGTGCCACCAGGGGAGGTGGGGCAGCGGGAGGAGATACGCAGTATTTT. Translation gives CATRGGGAAGGDTQYF. V gene TRBV15 combines with J gene TRBJ2-3; 9 bases agree with TRBD2. Germline CDR1 is LNHNV and CDR2 is YYDKDF (reference sequence). The ends lost 6 bases at V and 5 bases at J; junction bases unmatched: 12. The CDR3 runs 16 residues.